What follows describes a single T cell receptor beta chain. Its recognized antigen is unknown. One base away there is no much larger clone; base qualities are not given. This entry comes from a study of blood T cell repertoires in COVID-19 (TCRdb year 2020). General notes on the study: Collaborator samples came from the United States, Italy and Spain and covered acute and convalescent phases of COVID-19. The material from the prospective study consisted of cDNA or gDNA derived from T cells, B-cell-depleted T cells, or PBMCs. Subjects who had been exposed to COVID-19, were actively infected with it, or had recovered from it provided the deeply sampled blood TCRbeta repertoires that made up the dataset. The repertoires were released in a freely available public database meant as a resource for research on the immune response to SARS-CoV-2. Samples came from the ongoing ImmuneRACE study (first 160 participants) plus 1,254 subjects from 6 global collaborators. Nearly every sample came with metadata listing a de-identified subject ID, COVID-19 status, age in years and sex. HLA class I and class II types, where available, came from metadata supplied by the sample provider rather than from assay-based typing.

The immunoSEQ Assay, a bias-controlled multiplex PCR, was used to amplify TCRbeta CDR3 regions from genomic DNA. On the study's bioinformatics: Nucleated cell counts per sample were estimated from amplification of reference gene primers within the assay. Sequence reads were collapsed and filtered to measure the absolute abundance of every unique TCRbeta CDR3 rearrangement. For each sample, productive Simpson clonality was calculated as the square root of Simpson's diversity index over productive rearrangements. TCRdb mirrors the immuneACCESS table, restricted to in-frame sequences. Some clones are absent from its copies; in checked studies, under half trace to an unresolved V gene, and the reason for the others is unknown. The V and J calls and clone size come from that table; D and trimming were worked out from the DNA. Here the sample has around 42,000 clones; around 83% occur a single time. The ten largest clones capture about 13% of the sample.

Overall study results and their limits: The quantity of clinical and demographic metadata differed by source and by participant and was supplied without curation.

Trimming takes 2 bases from V and 2 bases from J, and the germline ends sit 15 bases apart. Spanning cysteine to phenylalanine, the CDR3 consists of 17 amino acids. Just the 51-base CDR3 DNA is kept, in frame starting at base 1. In the germline V gene, CDR1 corresponds to SGHTA and CDR2 to FQGNSA. Each collaborating institution followed its own protocols to collect whole blood in K2EDTA tubes. Collaborator samples were shipped for TCRbeta analysis as frozen whole blood, isolated PBMCs, or DNA extracted from either sample type. The chain is made from TRBV7-2 and TRBJ2-2; a tentative D match to TRBD2 spans 5 bases. Material for sequencing was peripheral blood. This TCR was recovered from a woman in her 70s in a cohort sampled during active COVID-19. Read as DNA, the sequence is TGTGCCAGCAGCTTACCTGGGCTAGCAGAAAACACCGGGGAGCTGTTTTTT. The translation is CASSLPGLAENTGELFF.